This T cell receptor beta chain was sequenced in a study of Ad26.COV2.S vaccination and SARS-CoV-2 variants. At the level of the study: Donor got 5x10^10 or 1x10^11 viral particles of Ad26.COV2.S. Broader study findings: Estimates derived from TCR breadth and depth analyses may have underestimated total T cell responses. Breadth of non-spike TCRs did not differ between vaccinees and placebo recipients.

Treatment denoted: around 19 received Ad26.COV2.S at low or high dose, single or two shots; 5 received placebo; per-sample allocation not given. Specimen acquisition occurred on day 63 following the initial vaccine or placebo injection. A word on this clone: Its antigen is not known.

The V gene lost 8 bases and the J gene lost 7 bases, with 17 bases spanning the gap. CDR1 is MNHEY and CDR2 is SMNVEV in the germline V gene (reference sequence). The CDR3 totals 14 residues. Here immunoSEQ multiplex PCR was the method, and the copy in TCRdb shows in-frame clones only, minus some. The sample contains some 340,000 clones, approximately 80% of which appear only once. The receptor comes from a person aged 18-60 years who received the Ad26.COV2.S COVID-19 vaccine or a placebo. V gene TRBV27 combines with J gene TRBJ1-4; D is uncertain. The sequencing used peripheral blood, collected in a trial of Ad26.COV2.S vaccine versus placebo. The CDR3: CASSDLPAREKLFF. CDR3 DNA sequence: TGTGCCAGCTCGGACCTTCCCGCCCGTGAAAAACTGTTTTTT.